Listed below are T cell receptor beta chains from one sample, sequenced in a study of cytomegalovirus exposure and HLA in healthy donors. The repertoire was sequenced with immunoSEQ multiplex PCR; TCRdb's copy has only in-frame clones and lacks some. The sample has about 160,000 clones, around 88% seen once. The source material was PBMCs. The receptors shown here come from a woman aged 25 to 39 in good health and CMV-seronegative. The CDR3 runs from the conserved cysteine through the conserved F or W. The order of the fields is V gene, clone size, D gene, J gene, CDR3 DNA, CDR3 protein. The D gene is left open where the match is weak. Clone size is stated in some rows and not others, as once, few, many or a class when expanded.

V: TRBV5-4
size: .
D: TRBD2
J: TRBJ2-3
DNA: TGTGCCAGCAGCTTGGACCCTGCGGGGGGGCTGTTGGATACGCAGTATTTT
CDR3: CASSLDPAGGLLDTQYF

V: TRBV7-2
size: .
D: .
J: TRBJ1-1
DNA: TGTGCCAGCAGCCGAAGGGGGGGCACTGAAGCTTTCTTT
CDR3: CASSRRGGTEAFF

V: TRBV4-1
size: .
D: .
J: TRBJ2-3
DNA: TGCGCCAGCAGCACGCAGGGTTCAGATACGCAGTATTTT
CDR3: CASSTQGSDTQYF

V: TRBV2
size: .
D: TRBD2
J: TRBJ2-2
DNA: TGTGCCAGCAGTGATCCCCTGCCCGGCGGGGGGGACACCGGGGAGCTGTTTTTT
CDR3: CASSDPLPGGGDTGELFF

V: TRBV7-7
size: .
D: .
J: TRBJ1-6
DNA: TGTGCCAGCATAGGGGTCACCCGAAACGACGGTAATTCACCCCTCCACTTT
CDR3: CASIGVTRNDGNSPLHF

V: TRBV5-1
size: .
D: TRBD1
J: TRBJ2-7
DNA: TGCGCCAGCGGGGGACAGGGGGCTTCTATGATCGGGCCGAGCTCCTACGAGCAGTACTTC
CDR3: CASGGQGASMIGPSSYEQYF

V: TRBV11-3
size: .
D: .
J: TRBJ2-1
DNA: TGTGCCAGCAGCTCCAGACAGGAAGGGTCGAATGAGCAGTTCTTC
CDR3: CASSSRQEGSNEQFF

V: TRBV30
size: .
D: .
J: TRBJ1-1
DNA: TGTGCCTGGTCCGGGGGGACCCCGGGGGTTCATGAAGCTTTCTTT
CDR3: CAWSGGTPGVHEAFF

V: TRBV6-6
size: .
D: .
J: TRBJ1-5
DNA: TGTGCCAGCAGTTACTCTAACGGTTTTAGCAATCAGCCCCAGCATTTT
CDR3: CASSYSNGFSNQPQHF

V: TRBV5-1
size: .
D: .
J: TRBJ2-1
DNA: TGCGCCAGCAGCTCCTCCCGTATGGAGCAGTTCTTC
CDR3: CASSSSRMEQFF

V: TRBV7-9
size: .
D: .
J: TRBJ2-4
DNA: TGTGCCAGCAGCTTCGGTGTCGGTCTAGCCAAAAACATTCAGTACTTC
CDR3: CASSFGVGLAKNIQYF

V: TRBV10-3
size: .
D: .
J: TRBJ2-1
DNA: TGTGCCATCAGTGAACCTCCTTCAGTTGAGCAGTTCTTC
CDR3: CAISEPPSVEQFF

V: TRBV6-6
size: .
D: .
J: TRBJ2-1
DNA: TGTGCCAGCAGTCAACGGGGGGCCAGGGACAATGAGCAGTTCTTC
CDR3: CASSQRGARDNEQFF

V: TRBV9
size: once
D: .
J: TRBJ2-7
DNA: TGTGCCAGCAGCGTCGCAGGGCCCTACGAGCAGTACTTC
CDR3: CASSVAGPYEQYF